The TCR beta chain under discussion was sequenced for a study of T cell responses to AZD1222 COVID-19 vaccine. Sequencing was performed with immunoSEQ multiplex PCR; in TCRdb, only in-frame clones are kept and a portion is missing. The sample records tens of thousands of clones, almost 90% being singletons. The CDR3 loop spans 15 amino acids. V gave up 0 bases and J gave up 4 bases, with 11 bases separating them. The germline V gene encodes CDR1 LGHNA and CDR2 YNFKEQ. Broader study findings: Distributed over spike, vaccine-associated CD4 TCRs predominated at 160-218 and 743-854. Without day 14 samples, only post-peak T cell repertoires were studied.

Concerning this clone: Its antigen is as yet unknown.

The sample here was peripheral blood, taken 28 days after the second AZD1222 dose. V and J are TRBV4-2 and TRBJ2-3, with D perhaps TRBD1 or TRBD2 (6 bases each). The source is an adult who received the AZD1222 COVID-19 vaccine. The chain's CDR3 is CASSQDGGPSDTQYF. CDR3 DNA: TGTGCCAGCAGCCAAGATGGGGGGCCATCAGATACGCAGTATTTT.